This T cell receptor (beta chain) emerged from a study of blood T cell repertoires in COVID-19. The ends lost 0 bases at V and 8 bases at J; junction bases unmatched: 8. Germline V gene lookup returns CDR1 SGHRS and CDR2 YFSETQ. This CDR3 comprises 15 residues. This table comes from immunoSEQ multiplex PCR, and its TCRdb copy is limited to in-frame clones, with some not included. The table has over 200,000 clones, 75% to 90% seen once; the top ten hold 2% to 3%. The sequencing input was peripheral blood. The TCR comes from a man aged 25 to 40 with COVID-19, enrolled during active disease. J is TRBJ2-1 and V is TRBV5-1; 7 bases map to TRBD1. CDR3 region: CASSLVTGQSDEQFF. The DNA of the CDR3 is TGCGCCAGCAGCTTGGTAACGGGACAGAGCGATGAGCAGTTCTTC.